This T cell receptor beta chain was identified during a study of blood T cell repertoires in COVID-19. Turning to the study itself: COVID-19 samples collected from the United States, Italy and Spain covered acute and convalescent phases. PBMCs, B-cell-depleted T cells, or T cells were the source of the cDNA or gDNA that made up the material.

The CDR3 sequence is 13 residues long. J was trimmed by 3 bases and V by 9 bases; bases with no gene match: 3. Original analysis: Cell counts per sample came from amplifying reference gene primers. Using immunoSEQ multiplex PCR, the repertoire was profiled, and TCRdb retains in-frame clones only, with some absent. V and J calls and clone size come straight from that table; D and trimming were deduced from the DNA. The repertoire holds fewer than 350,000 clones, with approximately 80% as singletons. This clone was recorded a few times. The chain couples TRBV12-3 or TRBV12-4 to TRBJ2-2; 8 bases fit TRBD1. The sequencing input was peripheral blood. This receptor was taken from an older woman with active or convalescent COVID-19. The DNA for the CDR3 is TGTGCCAGTGACAGGGGTGACACCGGGGAGCTGTTTTTT. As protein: CASDRGDTGELFF.